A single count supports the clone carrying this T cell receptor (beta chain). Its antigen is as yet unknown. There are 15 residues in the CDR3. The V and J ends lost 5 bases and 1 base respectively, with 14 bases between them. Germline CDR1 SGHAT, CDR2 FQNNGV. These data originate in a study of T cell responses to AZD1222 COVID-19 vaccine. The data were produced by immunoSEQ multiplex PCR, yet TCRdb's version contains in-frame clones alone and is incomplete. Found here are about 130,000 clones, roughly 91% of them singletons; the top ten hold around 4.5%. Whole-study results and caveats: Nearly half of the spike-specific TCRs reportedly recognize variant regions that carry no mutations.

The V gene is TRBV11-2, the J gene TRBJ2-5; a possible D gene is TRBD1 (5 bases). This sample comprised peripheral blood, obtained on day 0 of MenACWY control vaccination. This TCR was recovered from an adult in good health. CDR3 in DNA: TGTGCCAGCAGCCCCCGCCGTGACAGCCAAGAGACCCAGTACTTC. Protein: CASSPRRDSQETQYF.